The T cell receptor beta chain described here comes from a study of T cell responses to AZD1222 COVID-19 vaccine. The germline CDR1 and CDR2 sequences are MDHEN and SYDVKM. The CDR3 runs 13 residues. Note on this clone: Its antigen remains unidentified. Germline and junction disagree at one end, which may indicate a read error. The sample holds other DNA sequences that translate to the same CDR3.

Study-level findings and limits: The study found Spike-specific TCR breadth and depth rose after two AZD1222 doses. Clonal diversity was possibly underestimated, and white British individuals and females predominated among donors.

Generated by immunoSEQ multiplex PCR, the TCRdb table keeps only in-frame clones and is missing some. Here the sample spans 55,000 to 75,000 clones, approximately 91% being singletons. The source material was peripheral blood, sampled on day 0 of AZD1222 vaccination. This sequence joins TRBV28 and TRBJ2-7; no firm D call. This sequence originates from an adult in good health. The CDR3 region is CASSLIRPYEQYF. CDR3 bases: TGCGCCAGCAGTTTGATCCGACCCTACGAGCAGTACTTC.